This T cell receptor (beta chain) was sequenced for a study of T-cell memory formation after mild COVID-19 (dated by TCRdb to the early 2020s). As for the study more broadly: Most TCR sequence clusters were specific to one of the two donors. Longitudinal TCRalpha and TCRbeta repertoire sequencing tracked T-cell clones expanding and contracting after mild COVID-19 in a couple of donors. The cohort comprised two young, previously healthy adult volunteers, one female and one male. General conclusions and limits of the study: Whether the second-wave clones peaking on day 37 were SARS-CoV-2 specific was not confirmed. Clones that contracted from day 15 to 85 showed balanced CD4/CD8 phenotypes, whereas a second wave of clones that expanded from day 15 to 37 leaned towards CD4+. Contracting CD4+ clones were found mainly in CM and EM memory subsets, while CD8+ clones were enriched in EMRA. The study included only a couple of mild cases, and larger cohorts that include severe cases with pre-infection samples were judged to be necessary. Some responding clones were detected in pre-infection memory, which suggested that pre-existing cross-reactive memory T cells had joined the SARS-CoV-2 response.

Sequencing used an Illumina NovaSeq 6000. cDNA libraries for TCRalpha and TCRbeta were prepared by 5'RACE using constant-segment primers, with sample barcodes and unique molecular identifiers added. RNA was extracted from every sample with Trizol reagent. The libraries were amplified in two PCR steps, and the second step added a second sample barcode and Illumina TruSeq adapters. Sequencing of libraries was performed on an Illumina NovaSeq with 2 x 150 bp paired-end reads. The original pipeline was this. Reads were demultiplexed and collapsed into UMI-guided consensus sequences with migec v1.2.7. Using mixcr v2.1.11, the UMI consensuses were aligned to TRA and TRB V and J templates and assembled into clonotypes. Expanded or contracted clonotypes were those called significant by both edgeR and NoisET, with noise models trained on biological replicates. For edgeR calls, the cutoffs were a false discovery rate-adjusted p below 0.01 and a log2 fold-change threshold of 1. As an exploratory analysis of dynamics, PCA with hierarchical clustering was applied to max-normalized trajectories of the 1000 most abundant clonotypes. Separately sequenced CD4+ and CD8+ repertoires were used to assign a CD4 or CD8 phenotype to each responding clone. TCRdb reworked the public reads: Q25 trimming with fastp, MiXCR clone assembly, productive beta chains retained. Duplicate CDR3 protein sequences are folded into a single record with the most common DNA and genes. The V and J calls were determined by TCRdb, not by the authors. The table for this sample lists 350,000 to 500,000 distinct CDR3 sequences; around 18% of them were counted only once. The ten top clones hold more than 8% of the sample.

This clonotype was seen many times. Its antigen is still unknown. No qualities accompany the bases; no much larger clone lies one base away. Ficoll-Paque density gradient centrifugation was used to isolate PBMCs. CDR1 and CDR2 are drawn from the germline V gene: SGHVS, FQNEAQ. The CDR3 has 14 amino acids, counting the end cysteine and phenylalanine. Left in the record is the CDR3 DNA by itself, 42 bases read in frame from the first base. Relative to germline, V is missing 5 bases and J is missing 4 bases, with 7 bases of the junction outside any gene match. The chain links TRBV7-8 with TRBJ2-5, with 7 bases aligning to TRBD2. What was sequenced was PBMCs or a T cell subset sorted from them (not recorded which). This sequence was found in an adult woman who had mild COVID-19 (a few samples of this study predate the infection). The sample titles of this study are shuffled in the database, so cell type and time point are left out; the donor was told from shared clones. The bases are TGTGCCAGCAGCCCTCGCGGGGGACGAGAGACCCAGTACTTC. Its coded protein is CASSPRGGRETQYF.